This T cell receptor beta chain was retrieved from a study of spatial heterogeneity in lung cancer. About the research overall: Sequence detection consistently recorded a greater number of beta-chain than alpha-chain sequences.

Study-wide points: Tumoral mutation counts were tracked by counts of expanded intratumoral alpha and beta TCRs.

Indicated time point: sample taken at primary tumor resection. Sequencing of whole RNA from tumor, nontumor lung or frozen PBMC involved no sorting. This clonotype was recorded many times. The antigen remains unidentified. This CDR3 has 14 amino acids. V shed 4 bases and J 9 bases; nucleotides not matched to a gene: 7. Looked up from germline, CDR1 is LGHNA and CDR2 is YSLEER. Using its own MiXCR run on the 5' RACE reads, TCRdb lists one record per CDR3 protein. The profile shows about 8,100 distinct CDR3 sequences, 5% to 6% of them singletons. The sequence came from a male donor with early-stage non-small cell lung cancer. The sequencing here drew on lung tumor tissue, taken at surgery. This chain joins TRBV4-3 and TRBJ1-5; 9 bases are a match to TRBD1. CDR3 nucleotides: TGCGCCAGCAGCCCCACAGGGGGCAAATGGCCCCAGCATTTT. Its translation: CASSPTGGKWPQHF.